The 19 T cell receptor beta chains presented below share a single source sample, sequenced in a study of Tregs in tolerant kidney transplant recipients. Some clones are missing from TCRdb's copy, which holds only in-frame ones; the method was immunoSEQ multiplex PCR. The sample records around 230,000 clones, about 80% being singletons. Sequenced material: CD4+ T cells from blood. The origin of the receptors is a human donor in good health.

The rearrangement joins TRBV15 to TRBJ2-1; 11 nucleotides align to TRBD2. Per germline, CDR1 LNHNV and CDR2 YYDKDF (reference sequence). The CDR3 covers 17 residues. With 3 bases clipped from V and 10 bases from J, the junction kept 14 bases outside the gene matches. The CDR3 reads CATSRGLTSGRTPEQFF. CDR3 in DNA: TGTGCCACCAGCAGGGGGCTTACTAGCGGGAGAACACCCGAGCAGTTCTTC.

The chain recombines TRBV5-1 with TRBJ1-2, with a weak D call TRBD1 (5 bases). CDR1 is SGHRS, CDR2 YFSETQ, per germline. The CDR3 covers 15 residues. V shed 4 bases and J shed 2 bases, with 15 bases lying between them. DNA of the CDR3: TGCGCCAGCAGCCAACACCCGACAGTGAACTATGGCTACACCTTC. It specifies CASSQHPTVNYGYTF.

The V gene is TRBV5-6, the J gene TRBJ2-3, with D perhaps being TRBD1 or TRBD2 (5 bases each). The CDR3 is made up of 13 amino acids. In germline, CDR1 is SGHDT, CDR2 YYEEEE. V was trimmed by 5 bases and J by 3 bases, leaving 10 bases between them. The CDR3 DNA reads TGTGCCAGCAGAGGGGACGGGACAGATACGCAGTATTTT. Translating it yields CASRGDGTDTQYF.

V is TRBV30 and J is TRBJ2-6; D is uncertain. V lost 4 bases and J lost 3, with 10 bases in between. This CDR3 comprises 14 residues. Germline loops: CDR1 GTSNPN, CDR2 SVGIG (reference sequence). CDR3 coding DNA: TGTGCCTGGACCATTACGGGTGGGGCCAACGTCCTGACTTTC. It encodes CAWTITGGANVLTF.

The chain recombines TRBV6-4 with TRBJ1-1; D might be TRBD1 (6 bases). The CDR3 covers 13 residues. Looked up from germline, CDR1 is MRHNA and CDR2 is SNTAGT. Between the trimmed V and J ends, which lost 6 bases and 4 bases, there was a span of 12 bases. CDR3 region: CASRRTVGTEAFF. CDR3 in DNA: TGTGCCAGCAGAAGGACAGTCGGCACTGAAGCTTTCTTT.

This rearrangement joins TRBV19 to TRBJ1-2; D remains ambiguous. V was shortened by 2 bases and J by 3 bases, with 4 bases between the two germline ends. The CDR3 contains 12 residues. Germline CDR1 reads LNHDA; CDR2 reads SQIVND (reference sequence). The CDR3 sequence: CASSIRDYGYTF. DNA for the CDR3: TGTGCCAGTAGTATAAGAGACTATGGCTACACCTTC.

The chain carries TRBV5-1 and TRBJ2-4, with TRBD1 matching 11 bases. The ends lost 2 bases at V and 3 bases at J; junction bases unmatched: 4. This CDR3 spans 16 amino acids. In germline, CDR1 is SGHRS, CDR2 YFSETQ. CDR3 residues: CASSLGTGGDKNIQYF. DNA for the CDR3: TGCGCCAGCAGCTTAGGGACAGGGGGAGACAAAAACATTCAGTACTTC.

The CDR3 coding sequence is TGCGCCAGCAGCCAGGGGGCAAGCAATCAGCCCCAGCATTTT. Protein: CASSQGASNQPQHF. The rearrangement uses TRBV5-1 and TRBJ1-5; TRBD1 aligns across 8 bases. Germline-derived CDR1 and CDR2 are SGHRS and YFSETQ. V trimming: 4 bases; J trimming: 1 base; junction bases outside the gene matches: 1. The CDR3 consists of 14 residues.

This chain connects TRBV7-2 to TRBJ1-5, with 8 positions matching TRBD1. V was clipped by 6 bases and J by 4 bases; unmatched bases: 2. The CDR3 is made up of 13 amino acids. The germline V gene encodes CDR1 SGHTA and CDR2 FQGNSA. CDR3 sequence: CASRDRVNQPQHF. DNA for the CDR3: TGTGCCAGCAGGGACAGGGTAAATCAGCCCCAGCATTTT.

The V gene is TRBV7-6, the J gene TRBJ1-5; weak D call: TRBD1 (6 bases). CDR1 and CDR2 (germline): SGHVS, FNYEAQ. The CDR3 totals 13 residues. Trimming pared 1 base from V and 6 bases from J, leaving 7 bases between. CDR3 in DNA: TGTGCCAGCAGCTTAGTGACAGGTCAGCCCCAGCATTTT. This translates into CASSLVTGQPQHF.

This chain uses TRBV28 with TRBJ1-5; D unresolved. The V end was cut by 8 bases, the J end by 0 bases, with 5 bases between. Germline V lookup: CDR1 MDHEN, CDR2 SYDVKM. The CDR3 extends over 12 amino acids. The CDR3 DNA reads TGTGCCAGCTGTAATAGCAATCAGCCCCAGCATTTT. Its translation is CASCNSNQPQHF.

V and J are TRBV6-5 and TRBJ1-1; D call uncertain. Germline CDR1 reads MNHEY; CDR2 reads SVGAGI. The CDR3 extends over 13 amino acids. Trimming removed 8 bases from V and 0 bases from J, with 10 bases in between. CDR3 residues: CASLVGVNTEAFF. In DNA, the CDR3 is TGTGCCAGCCTAGTTGGGGTGAACACTGAAGCTTTCTTT.

This clone was detected a few times. The chain links TRBV10-3 to TRBJ2-7, with 9 positions matching TRBD1. The V segment lost 6 bases and the J segment 2 bases; nucleotides outside the gene matches: 5. Germline V gene lookup returns CDR1 ENHRY and CDR2 SYGVKD. The CDR3 loop spans 14 amino acids. The CDR3 protein is CAIRPGTGTYEQYF. CDR3 nucleotides: TGTGCCATCAGACCCGGGACAGGGACCTACGAGCAGTACTTC.

In its sample, this clone was seen once. The chain employs TRBV28 and TRBJ1-2; D is possibly TRBD1 (6 bases). The CDR3 has 15 residues. With 7 bases removed from V and 8 bases from J, the gap between germline ends came to 23 bases. The germline gives CDR1 MDHEN, CDR2 SYDVKM. In DNA, the CDR3 is TGTGCCAGCACCCTACCGACAGGCAGCCCCACCGGCTACACCTTC. Protein sequence: CASTLPTGSPTGYTF.

The DNA of the CDR3 is TGTGCCGCGCCTTGTACAGAGACCCAGTACTTC. This sequence encodes CAAPCTETQYF. The chain carries TRBV7-3 and TRBJ2-5; D is unclear. Germline V gene data show CDR1 as SGHTA and CDR2 as FQGTGA. The CDR3 spans 11 residues. V was cut by 11 bases and J by 4 bases, with 11 bases left in between.

With regard to this clone: Other DNA sequences in the same sample also yield this CDR3. The gene calls are TRBV11-2 and TRBJ2-3; 11 bases match TRBD2. Germline V gene sequence: CDR1 SGHAT, CDR2 FQNNGV. The V and J ends lost 1 base and 1 base, in that order; junction bases with no gene match: 1. This CDR3 comprises 16 residues. CDR3 DNA: TGTGCCAGCAGCTTAGGGGGACTAGCGGGCACAGATACGCAGTATTTT. As protein: CASSLGGLAGTDTQYF.

As to this clone: A junction boundary mismatches the germline segment, possibly from a read error. This sequence joins TRBV6-6 and TRBJ2-7, with D perhaps matching TRBD1 (6 bases). This CDR3 comprises 11 residues. The germline V gene encodes CDR1 MNHNY and CDR2 SVGAGI (reference sequence). Written as DNA, the CDR3 is TGTGCCAGCGGTCCCAGGGGAAGTCTAACCTTC. Its protein product is CASGPRGSLTF.

In its sample, this clone was seen once. The genes are TRBV19 and TRBJ1-1; D is possibly TRBD1 (6 bases). Trimming shortened V by 7 bases and J by 2 bases, and 17 bases separated the two germline ends. This CDR3 spans 15 amino acids. Germline V CDR1 and CDR2: LNHDA, SQIVND (reference sequence). The CDR3 reads CASTPRGGGNTEAFF. The CDR3 region has the DNA TGTGCCAGTACCCCTCGGGGGGGCGGAAACACTGAAGCTTTCTTT.

The CDR3 coding sequence is TGTGCCAGCAGCCCCAGACCATCCCCGCAGTTCTTC. Its translation: CASSPRPSPQFF. This rearrangement joins TRBV7-2 to TRBJ2-1, with D hard to call. Germline-derived CDR1 and CDR2 are SGHTA and FQGNSA. V was pared by 5 bases and J by 12 bases, with 14 bases between. This CDR3 has 12 residues.